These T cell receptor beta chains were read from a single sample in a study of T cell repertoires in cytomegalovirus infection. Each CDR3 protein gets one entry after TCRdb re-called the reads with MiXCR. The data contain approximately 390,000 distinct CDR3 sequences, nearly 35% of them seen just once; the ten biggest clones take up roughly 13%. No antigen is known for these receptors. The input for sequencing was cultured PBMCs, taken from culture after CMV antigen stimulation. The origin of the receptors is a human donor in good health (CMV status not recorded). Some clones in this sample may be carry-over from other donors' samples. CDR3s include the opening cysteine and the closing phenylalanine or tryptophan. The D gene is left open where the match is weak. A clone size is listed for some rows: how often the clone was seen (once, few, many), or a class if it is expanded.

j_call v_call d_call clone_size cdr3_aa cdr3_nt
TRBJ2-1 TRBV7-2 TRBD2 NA CASSLAAGTTYFF TGTGCCAGCAGCTTAGCGGCCGGGACTACATACTTCTTC
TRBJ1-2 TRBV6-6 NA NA CASSYEQNYGYTF TGTGCCAGCAGTTACGAACAGAACTATGGCTACACCTTC
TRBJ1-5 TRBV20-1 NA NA CSAGDLNQPQHF TGCAGTGCTGGAGACTTGAATCAGCCCCAGCATTTT
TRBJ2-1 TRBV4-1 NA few CASSQQATMVDEQFF TGCGCCAGCAGCCAACAGGCCACAATGGTTGATGAGCAGTTCTTC
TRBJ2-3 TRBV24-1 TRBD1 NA CATSKSRTGSTDTQYF TGTGCCACCAGTAAGTCTCGGACAGGGAGCACAGATACGCAGTATTTT
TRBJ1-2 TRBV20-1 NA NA CSALGANLDYGYTF TGCAGTGCTCTGGGGGCAAATTTGGACTATGGCTACACCTTC
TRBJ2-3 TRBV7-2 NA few CASRLPGGDTQYF TGTGCCAGCAGACTCCCCGGGGGAGATACGCAGTATTTT
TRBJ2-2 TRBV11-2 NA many CASSKGWTGELFF TGTGCCAGCAGCAAGGGGTGGACCGGGGAGCTGTTTTTT
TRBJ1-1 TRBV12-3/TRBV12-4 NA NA CASSSAMNTEAFF TGTGCCAGCAGTTCGGCAATGAACACTGAAGCTTTCTTT
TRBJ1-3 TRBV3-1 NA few CASSGRGSSGNTIYF TGTGCCAGCAGCGGCCGGGGCAGCTCTGGAAACACCATATATTTT
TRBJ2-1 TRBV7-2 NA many CASSSPQLSYNEQFF TGTGCCAGCAGCTCTCCTCAACTCTCCTACAATGAGCAGTTCTTC
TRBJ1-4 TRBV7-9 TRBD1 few CASSTGTVTNEKLFF TGTGCCAGCAGCACCGGGACAGTAACTAATGAAAAACTGTTTTTT
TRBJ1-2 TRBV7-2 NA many CASSYVTYGYTF TGTGCCAGCAGTTATGTTACCTATGGCTACACCTTC
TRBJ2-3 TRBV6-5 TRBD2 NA CASSYSSGRATDTQYF TGTGCCAGCAGTTACTCTAGCGGGAGAGCCACAGATACGCAGTATTTT
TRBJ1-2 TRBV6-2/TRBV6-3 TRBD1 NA CASSYNRGDGYTF TGTGCCAGCAGTTACAACAGGGGTGATGGCTACACCTTC
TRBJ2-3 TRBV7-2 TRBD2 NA CASSLVGGRSDTQYF TGTGCCAGCAGCTTAGTTGGCGGGAGGTCAGATACGCAGTATTTT
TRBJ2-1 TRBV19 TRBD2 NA CASNPTSGSYNEQFF TGTGCCAGTAACCCGACTAGCGGCTCATACAATGAGCAGTTCTTC
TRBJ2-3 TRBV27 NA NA CASSLSRPSTDTQYF TGTGCCAGCAGTTTATCTCGCCCTAGCACAGATACGCAGTATTTT
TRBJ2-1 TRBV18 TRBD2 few CASSPASGSKRSYNEQFF TGTGCCAGCTCACCGGCTAGCGGGAGCAAGAGGTCCTACAATGAGCAGTTCTTC
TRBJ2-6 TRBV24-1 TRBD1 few CATSDSTGAGANVLTF TGTGCCACCAGTGATTCAACAGGGGCTGGGGCCAACGTCCTGACTTTC
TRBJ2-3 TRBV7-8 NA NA CASSSRVPKDTQYF TGTGCCAGCAGCTCCAGGGTGCCCAAAGATACGCAGTATTTT
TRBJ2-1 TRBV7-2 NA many CASSQSRHSRNEQFF TGTGCCAGCAGCCAATCGAGACACTCACGGAATGAGCAGTTCTTC
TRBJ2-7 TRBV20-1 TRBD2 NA CSATTPSGRASGDEQYF TGCAGTGCCACGACCCCTAGCGGGAGGGCGAGTGGGGACGAGCAGTACTTC
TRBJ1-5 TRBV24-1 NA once CATSEPAQPQHF TGTGCCACCAGTGAGCCCGCGCAGCCCCAGCATTTT
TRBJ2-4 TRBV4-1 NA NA CASSQDGAGHLKNIQYF TGCGCCAGCAGCCAAGATGGGGCAGGGCATCTAAAAAACATTCAGTACTTC